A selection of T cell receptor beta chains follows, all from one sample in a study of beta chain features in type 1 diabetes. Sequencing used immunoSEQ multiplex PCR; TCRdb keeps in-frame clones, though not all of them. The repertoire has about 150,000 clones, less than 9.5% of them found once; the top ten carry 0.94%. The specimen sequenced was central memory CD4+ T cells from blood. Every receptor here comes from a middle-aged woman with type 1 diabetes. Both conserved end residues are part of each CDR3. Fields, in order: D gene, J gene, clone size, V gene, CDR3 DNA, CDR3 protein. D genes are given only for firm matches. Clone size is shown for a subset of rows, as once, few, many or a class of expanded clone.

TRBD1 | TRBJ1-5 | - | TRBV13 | TGTGCCAGCAGCTTAGGCAGGGGGCTCAATCAGCCCCAGCATTTT | CASSLGRGLNQPQHF
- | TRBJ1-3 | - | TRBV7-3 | TGTGCCAGCAGCTTAAACGTCGGGGAAGGAAACACCATATATTTT | CASSLNVGEGNTIYF
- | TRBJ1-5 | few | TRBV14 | TGTGCCAGCAGTCCCGGAGACGGGACTCCTAAACCCCAGCATTTT | CASSPGDGTPKPQHF
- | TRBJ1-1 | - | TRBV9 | TGTGCCAGCAGCCCGCAGGAGAACACTGAAGCTTTCTTT | CASSPQENTEAFF
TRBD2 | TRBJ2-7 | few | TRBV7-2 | TGTGCCAGCAGCTTAGTTGGCGGGGGTAACTACGAGCAGTACTTC | CASSLVGGGNYEQYF
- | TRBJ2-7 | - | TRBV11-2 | TGTGCCAGCAGCCCCGATCGACAGGTGAGCTCCTACGAGCAGTACTTC | CASSPDRQVSSYEQYF
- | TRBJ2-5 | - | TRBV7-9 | TGTGCCAGCAGCTTACGGGGTCAAGAGACCCAGTACTTC | CASSLRGQETQYF
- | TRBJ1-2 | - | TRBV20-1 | TGCAGTGCTCCCCCCAAAATGGGGCGCACCTTC | CSAPPKMGRTF
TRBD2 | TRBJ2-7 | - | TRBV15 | TGTGCCACCAGCAGAGAAGGTGGGACTAGCTACGAGCAGTACTTC | CATSREGGTSYEQYF
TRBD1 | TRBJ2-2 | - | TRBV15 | TGTGCCACCAGTCCGGGACAGGGCCGACCCGGGGAGCTGTTTTTT | CATSPGQGRPGELFF
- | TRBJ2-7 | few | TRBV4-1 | TGCGCCAGCAGCCAAGACAGTCAGACTCTATACGAGCAGTACTTC | CASSQDSQTLYEQYF
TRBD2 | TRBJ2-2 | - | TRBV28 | TGTGCCAGCGTAGCGGGGACCCTAACCGGGGAGCTGTTTTTT | CASVAGTLTGELFF
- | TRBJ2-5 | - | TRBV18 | TGTGCCAGCTCACCACGACAGTCCCAAGAGACCCAGTACTTC | CASSPRQSQETQYF
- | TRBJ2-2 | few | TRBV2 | TGTGCCAGCGAAACAGGGTCGAACACCGGGGAGCTGTTTTTT | CASETGSNTGELFF
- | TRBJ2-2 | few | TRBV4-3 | TGCGCCAGCAGCCAAGATGGTATAGAAACCGGGGAGCTGTTTTTT | CASSQDGIETGELFF
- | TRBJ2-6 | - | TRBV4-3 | TGCGCCAGCAGCCAAGATGGCCGCTCTGGGGCCAACGTCCTGACTTTC | CASSQDGRSGANVLTF
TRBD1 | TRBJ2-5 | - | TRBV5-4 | TGTGCCAGCAGACAGACAGGGGGCGCAGGGCAAGAGACCCAGTACTTC | CASRQTGGAGQETQYF
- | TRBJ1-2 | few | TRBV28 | TGTGCCGGCGGAGGGGAAGGGTCTAACTATGGCTACACCTTC | CAGGGEGSNYGYTF
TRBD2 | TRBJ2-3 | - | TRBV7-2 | TGTGCCAGCAGCTCGACTAGCGGCACAGATACGCAGTATTTT | CASSSTSGTDTQYF
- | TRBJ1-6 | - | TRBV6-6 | TGTGCCAGCAGGGAGGACGGAAGCTCCTATAATTCACCCCTCCACTTT | CASREDGSSYNSPLHF
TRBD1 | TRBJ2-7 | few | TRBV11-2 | TGTGCCAGCACCAAAATCAGGGGGTCCTACGAGCAGTACTTC | CASTKIRGSYEQYF
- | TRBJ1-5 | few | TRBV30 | TGTGCCTGGGGGTCCTTTCGGGGAAATCAGCCCCAGCATTTT | CAWGSFRGNQPQHF
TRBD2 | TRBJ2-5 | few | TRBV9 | TGTGCCAGCAGCGCCGTCCCCACTAGCGGGAGGGCCGGGTTCCAAGAGACCCAGTACTTC | CASSAVPTSGRAGFQETQYF
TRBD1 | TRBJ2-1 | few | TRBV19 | TGTGCCAGTAGTAGTCCGCCGGGACAGCAGTACAATGAGCAGTTCTTC | CASSSPPGQQYNEQFF
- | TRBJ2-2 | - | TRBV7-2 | TGTGCCAGCAGCTGGCGCAGGGGCGGGACCGGGGAGCTGTTTTTT | CASSWRRGGTGELFF
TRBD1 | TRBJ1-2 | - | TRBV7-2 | TGTGCCAGCAGCCCCCAGACAGGGGATTTTAACTATGGCTACACCTTC | CASSPQTGDFNYGYTF
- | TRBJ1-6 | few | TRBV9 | TGTGCCAGCAGCCCGAGGACAGAACCCGGACGCTCACCCCTCCACTTT | CASSPRTEPGRSPLHF
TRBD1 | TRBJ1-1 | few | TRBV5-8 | TGTGCCAGCACCCAACGAGCGACAGGGGTGAACACTGAAGCTTTCTTT | CASTQRATGVNTEAFF
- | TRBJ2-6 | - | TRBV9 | TGTGCCAGCAGCGCCGTTGGGGCCAACGTCCTGACTTTC | CASSAVGANVLTF
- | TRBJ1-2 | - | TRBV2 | TGTGCCAGCTCCCCCGGACCCGGGATGGGCGGCTACACCTTC | CASSPGPGMGGYTF
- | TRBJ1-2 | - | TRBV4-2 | TGTGCCAGCAGCCAAGATTCGAAGACAGGAAGTTATGGCTACACCTTC | CASSQDSKTGSYGYTF
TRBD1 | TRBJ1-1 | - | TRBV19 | TGTGCCAGTAGCCGGGACAGGGTGAATGAAGCTTTCTTT | CASSRDRVNEAFF
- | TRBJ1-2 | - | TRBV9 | TGTGCCAGCAGCGTAGCTACAGGAGAATACGGAGCTAACTATGGCTACACCTTC | CASSVATGEYGANYGYTF
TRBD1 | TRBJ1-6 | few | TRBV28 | TGTGCCAGCGCGGGGGGACAGGGGACCGTCTCCTATAATTCACCCCTCCACTTT | CASAGGQGTVSYNSPLHF
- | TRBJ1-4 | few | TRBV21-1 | TGTGCCAGCAGCACAGGGCCGCCTGAAAAACTGTTTTTT | CASSTGPPEKLFF
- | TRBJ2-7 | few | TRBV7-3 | TGTGCCAGCAGCTCTAAGCGGGCAGGAGAGCAGTACTTC | CASSSKRAGEQYF
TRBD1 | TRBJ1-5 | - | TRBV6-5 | TGTGCCAGCAGTTACGCAGGGGGAGATCAGCCCCAGCATTTT | CASSYAGGDQPQHF
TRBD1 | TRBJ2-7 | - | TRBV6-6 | TGTGCCAGCAGTTACCAGGGACAGGGCTACGAGCAGTACTTC | CASSYQGQGYEQYF
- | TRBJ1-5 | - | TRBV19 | TGTGCCAGTAGTATAGATGAGGGACAGCCCCAGCATTTT | CASSIDEGQPQHF
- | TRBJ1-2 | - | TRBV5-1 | TGCGCCAGCAGCCCAGTTAACTATGGCTACACCTTC | CASSPVNYGYTF
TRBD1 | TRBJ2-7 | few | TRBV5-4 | TGTGCCAGTCTCGGGACAGCCTCCTACGAGCAGTACTTC | CASLGTASYEQYF
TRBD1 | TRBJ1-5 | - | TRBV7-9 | TGTGCCAGCAGCTTAGAGACAGGGGCAGTCAATCAGCCCCAGCATTTT | CASSLETGAVNQPQHF
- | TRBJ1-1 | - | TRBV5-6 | TGTGCCAGCAGTATGGGGGGGCACAGTGAAGCTTTCTTT | CASSMGGHSEAFF
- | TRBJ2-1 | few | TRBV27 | TGTGCCAGCAGTTTTGCAGGGGACTACGGGGGCAATGAGCAGTTCTTC | CASSFAGDYGGNEQFF
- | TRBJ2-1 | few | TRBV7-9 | TGTGCCAGCAGTGAGAATGAGCAGTTCTTC | CASSENEQFF
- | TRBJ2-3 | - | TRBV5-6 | TGTGCCAGCAGCTTGTCGGGATTGGGGGGAGATACGCAGTATTTT | CASSLSGLGGDTQYF
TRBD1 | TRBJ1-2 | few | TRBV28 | TGTGCCACCGTGCGGGACAGGGTGTACTATGGCTACACCTTC | CATVRDRVYYGYTF
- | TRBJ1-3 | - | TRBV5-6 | TGTGCCAGCAGCCTCGGACAATCTGGAAACACCATATATTTT | CASSLGQSGNTIYF
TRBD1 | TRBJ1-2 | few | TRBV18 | TGTGCCAGCTCACCGAATTATGACAGGGGAGATGGCTACACCTTC | CASSPNYDRGDGYTF
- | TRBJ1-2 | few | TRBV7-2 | TGTGCCAGCAGCCCCCCGATCCGACAAGTTTATGGCTACACCTTC | CASSPPIRQVYGYTF
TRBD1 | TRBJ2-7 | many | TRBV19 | TGTGCCAGTAGCAACGGACAGGGAGAAGAGCAGTACTTC | CASSNGQGEEQYF
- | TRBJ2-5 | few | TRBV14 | TGTGCCAGCGCCGGGCAGGGGCCGGAAGAGACCCAGTACTTC | CASAGQGPEETQYF